Listed below are T cell receptor beta chains from one sample, sequenced in a study of blood T cell repertoires in COVID-19. The method was immunoSEQ multiplex PCR; TCRdb's version includes in-frame clones alone and lacks a portion of them. The sample shows 110,000 to 150,000 clones, 80% to 90% of them seen only once. The sequenced material came from peripheral blood. The receptors were gathered from a man between 60 and 70 years old with active or convalescent COVID-19. Each CDR3 is given with its conserved first and last residue. Fields, in order: J gene, clone size, D gene, V gene, CDR3 length, CDR3 DNA, CDR3 protein. The D gene is left open where the match is weak. Only some rows state a clone size, as once, few, many or a class for expanded clones.

TRBJ2-7 | . | . | TRBV7-9 | 13 | TGTGCCAGCAGCCGATTTCAGGCCTACGAGCAGTACTTC | CASSRFQAYEQYF
TRBJ2-3 | . | . | TRBV2 | 16 | TGTGCCAGCAGGGACCTGACTAGGGGATACACAGATACGCAGTATTTT | CASRDLTRGYTDTQYF
TRBJ1-3 | . | . | TRBV7-2 | 15 | TGTGCCAGCAGATCCGGGGGGCCCTCTGGAAACACCATATATTTT | CASRSGGPSGNTIYF
TRBJ2-2 | . | TRBD1 | TRBV24-1 | 16 | TGTGCCACCAGTGTCCTTTTGGGACAGCCCACCGGGGAGCTGTTTTTT | CATSVLLGQPTGELFF
TRBJ1-4 | . | . | TRBV28 | 16 | TGTGCCAGCAGTTTGTGGGGGGGGAGTACTAATGAAAAACTGTTTTTT | CASSLWGGSTNEKLFF
TRBJ2-7 | . | . | TRBV5-3 | 14 | TGTGCCAGAAGCTTAATCAGCGGGTACTACGAGCAGTACTTC | CARSLISGYYEQYF
TRBJ2-2 | . | . | TRBV9 | 14 | TGTGCCAGCACTGCGGGAATGAGAACCGGGGAGCTGTTTTTT | CASTAGMRTGELFF
TRBJ2-5 | . | . | TRBV5-6 | 16 | TGTGCCAGCAGCTTGTTCCAGACAGGCAAACAAGAGACCCAGTACTTC | CASSLFQTGKQETQYF
TRBJ2-7 | . | TRBD1 | TRBV11-1 | 14 | TGTGCCAGCAGATCCGACAGGGCTTCCTACGAGCAGTACTTC | CASRSDRASYEQYF
TRBJ2-3 | . | TRBD1 | TRBV7-8 | 15 | TGTGCCAGCAGCCCGGACAGGGCGACCACAGATACGCAGTATTTT | CASSPDRATTDTQYF
TRBJ2-1 | . | . | TRBV27 | 15 | TGTGCCAGCAGGGAGGGATTCAGCTCCTACAATGAGCAGTTCTTC | CASREGFSSYNEQFF
TRBJ1-2 | . | . | TRBV10-3 | 13 | TGTGCCATCAGTGCCACGGGTAACTATGGCTACACCTTC | CAISATGNYGYTF
TRBJ1-2 | few | . | TRBV13 | 14 | TGTGCCAGCAGCTTAGGTGGGGCGAACTATGGCTACACCTTC | CASSLGGANYGYTF
TRBJ1-2 | . | TRBD1 | TRBV2 | 12 | TGTGCCAGCACGGGACAGCTCTATGGCTACACCTTC | CASTGQLYGYTF
TRBJ1-2 | . | TRBD1 | TRBV28 | 13 | TGTGCCAGCAGTTTCCAGGACAGGGGGACCTACACCTTC | CASSFQDRGTYTF
TRBJ1-1 | . | . | TRBV7-9 | 14 | TGTGCCAGCAGCTTCTCAGGCCCGAACACTGAAGCTTTCTTT | CASSFSGPNTEAFF
TRBJ1-4 | . | TRBD1 | TRBV29-1 | 12 | TGCAGCGTCGTAACCACAGGGGAGGAACTGTTTTTT | CSVVTTGEELFF
TRBJ1-2 | . | . | TRBV6-1 | 15 | TGTGCCAGCAGTGAAGCCCCAGGAGGGCACTATGGCTACACCTTC | CASSEAPGGHYGYTF
TRBJ1-5 | . | . | TRBV7-9 | 15 | TGTGCCAGCAGCAGAGCCGGGACAACATATCAGCCCCAGCATTTT | CASSRAGTTYQPQHF
TRBJ2-1 | . | . | TRBV4-3 | 14 | TGCGCCAGCAGCCAAGGTGGAAGATCGGGTGAGCAGTTCTTC | CASSQGGRSGEQFF
TRBJ2-6 | . | TRBD1 | TRBV18 | 16 | TGTGCCAGCTCGGGTCAGGGGGTAGCTGGGGCCAACGTCCTGACTTTC | CASSGQGVAGANVLTF
TRBJ2-1 | . | TRBD2 | TRBV7-2 | 16 | TGTGCCAGCAGCTTATCTAGCGGGGTGAGCTACAATGAGCAGTTCTTC | CASSLSSGVSYNEQFF
TRBJ1-5 | . | TRBD1 | TRBV12-3/TRBV12-4 | 13 | TGTGCCAGTGGGGACAGAAGCAATCAGCCCCAGCATTTT | CASGDRSNQPQHF
TRBJ2-7 | few | TRBD2 | TRBV6-6 | 19 | TGTGCCAGCTGTCACACGGGACTAGCGGGGCCTGAGAGCTCCTACGAGCAGTACTTC | CASCHTGLAGPESSYEQYF
TRBJ2-1 | medium-sized | TRBD1 | TRBV9 | 16 | TGTGCCAGCAGCGTAGTGGGGACAGGGTACTACAATGAGCAGTTCTTC | CASSVVGTGYYNEQFF